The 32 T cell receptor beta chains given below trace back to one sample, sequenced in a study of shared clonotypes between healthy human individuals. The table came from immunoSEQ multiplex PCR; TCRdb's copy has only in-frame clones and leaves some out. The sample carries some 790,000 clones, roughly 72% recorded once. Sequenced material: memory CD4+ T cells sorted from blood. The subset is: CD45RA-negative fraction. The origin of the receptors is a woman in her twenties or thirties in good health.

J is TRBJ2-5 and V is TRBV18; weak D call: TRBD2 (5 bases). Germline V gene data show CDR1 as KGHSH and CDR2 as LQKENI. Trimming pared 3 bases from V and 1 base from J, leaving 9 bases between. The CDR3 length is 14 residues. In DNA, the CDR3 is TGTGCCAGCTCACCTTTAGAGGGCCAAGAGACCCAGTACTTC. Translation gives CASSPLEGQETQYF.

CDR3 in amino acids: CASSTWTSGSSDEQFF. The CDR3 coding sequence is TGTGCCAGCAGCACCTGGACTAGCGGGAGTTCGGATGAGCAGTTCTTC. This chain joins TRBV7-9 and TRBJ2-1, with 13 bases matching TRBD2. The J segment lost 8 bases and the V segment lost 5 bases, leaving 9 bases of the junction unmatched. CDR1 is SEHNR, CDR2 FQNEAQ, per germline (reference sequence). This CDR3 contains 16 residues.

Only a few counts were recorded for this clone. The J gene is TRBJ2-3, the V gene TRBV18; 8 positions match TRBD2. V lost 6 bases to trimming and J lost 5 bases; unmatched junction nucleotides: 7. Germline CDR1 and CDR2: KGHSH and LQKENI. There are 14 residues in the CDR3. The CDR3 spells CASSGGDGKDTQYF. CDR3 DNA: TGTGCCAGCTCCGGGGGGGATGGCAAAGATACGCAGTATTTT.

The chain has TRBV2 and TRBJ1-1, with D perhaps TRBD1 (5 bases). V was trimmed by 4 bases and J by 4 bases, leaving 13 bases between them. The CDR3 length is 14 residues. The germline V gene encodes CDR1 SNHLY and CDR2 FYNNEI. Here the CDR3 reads CASSAGGGGTEAFF. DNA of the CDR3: TGTGCCAGCAGTGCTGGGGGTGGAGGCACTGAAGCTTTCTTT.

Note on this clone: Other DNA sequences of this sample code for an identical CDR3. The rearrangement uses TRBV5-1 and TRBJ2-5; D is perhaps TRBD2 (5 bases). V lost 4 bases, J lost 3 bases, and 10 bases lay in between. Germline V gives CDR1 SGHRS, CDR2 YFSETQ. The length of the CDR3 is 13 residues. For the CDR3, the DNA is TGCGCCAGCAGCCTCCCAGCGGAAGAGACCCAGTACTTC. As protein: CASSLPAEETQYF.

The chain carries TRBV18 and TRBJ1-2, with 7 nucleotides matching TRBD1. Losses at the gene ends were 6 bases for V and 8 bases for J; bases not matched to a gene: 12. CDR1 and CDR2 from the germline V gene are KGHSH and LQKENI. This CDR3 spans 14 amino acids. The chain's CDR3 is CASSVGGAATGYTF. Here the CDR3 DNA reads TGTGCCAGCTCCGTAGGGGGCGCGGCAACCGGCTACACCTTC.

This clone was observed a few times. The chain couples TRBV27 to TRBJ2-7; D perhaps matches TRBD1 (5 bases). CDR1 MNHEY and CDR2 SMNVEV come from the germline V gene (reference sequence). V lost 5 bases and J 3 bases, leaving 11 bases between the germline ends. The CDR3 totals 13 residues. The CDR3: CASSQQGVYEQYF. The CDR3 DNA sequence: TGTGCCAGCAGTCAGCAGGGTGTCTACGAGCAGTACTTC.

The CDR3 bases are TGCGCCAGCAGCAAAACAACCGGGACAGGGGATGAAAAACTGTTTTTT. Its protein product is CASSKTTGTGDEKLFF. The J gene is TRBJ1-4, the V gene TRBV5-1; 10 bases match TRBD1. The germline CDR1 and CDR2 sequences are SGHRS and YFSETQ. The CDR3 sequence is 16 residues long. After removal of 4 bases from V and 6 bases from J, the junction contained 9 bases not matched to a gene.

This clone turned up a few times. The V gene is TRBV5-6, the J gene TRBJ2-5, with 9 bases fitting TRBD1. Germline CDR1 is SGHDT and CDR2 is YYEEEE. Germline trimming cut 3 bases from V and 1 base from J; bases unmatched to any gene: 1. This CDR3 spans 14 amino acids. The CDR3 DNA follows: TGTGCCAGCAGCTCGACAGGGGGCCAAGAGACCCAGTACTTC. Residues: CASSSTGGQETQYF.

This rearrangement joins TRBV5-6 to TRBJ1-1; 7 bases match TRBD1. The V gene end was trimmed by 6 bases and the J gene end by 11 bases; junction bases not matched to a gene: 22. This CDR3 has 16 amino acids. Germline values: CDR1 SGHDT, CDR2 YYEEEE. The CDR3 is CASIQFGRTGPTAAFF. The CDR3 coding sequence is TGTGCCAGCATCCAATTCGGCCGGACAGGCCCCACGGCGGCTTTCTTT. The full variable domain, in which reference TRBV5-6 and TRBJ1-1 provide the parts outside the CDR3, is DAGVTQSPTHLIKTRGQQVTLRCSPKSGHDTVSWYQQALGQGPQFIFQYYEEEERQRGNFPDRFSGHQFPNYSSELNVNALLLGDSALYLCASIQFGRTGPTAAFFGQGTRLTVV.

The CDR3 here is CASTGSAGTRRTEAFF. In nucleotides, the CDR3 is TGTGCCAGCACGGGATCCGCCGGGACAAGGAGGACTGAAGCTTTCTTT. The chain links TRBV7-8 to TRBJ1-1; TRBD1 might be the D (6 bases). Germline V lookup: CDR1 SGHVS, CDR2 FQNEAQ. With 7 bases removed from V and 5 bases from J, the gap between germline ends came to 23 bases. The CDR3 length is 16 residues.

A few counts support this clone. This CDR3 is CASSQDPLNEQFF. The DNA for the CDR3 is TGCGCCAGCAGCCAAGATCCCCTCAATGAGCAGTTCTTC. This sequence joins TRBV4-1 and TRBJ2-1; D remains ambiguous. Germline V CDR1 and CDR2: MGHRA, YSYEKL. V lost 0 bases and J lost 6, with 6 bases in between. CDR3 length: 13 amino acids.

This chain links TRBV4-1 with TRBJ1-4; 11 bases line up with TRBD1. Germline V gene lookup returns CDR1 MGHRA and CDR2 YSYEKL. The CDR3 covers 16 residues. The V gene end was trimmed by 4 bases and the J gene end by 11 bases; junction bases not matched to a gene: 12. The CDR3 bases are TGCGCCAGCAGCCCTACCTCCGGGACAGGGGGTCGGAAACTGTTTTTT. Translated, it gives CASSPTSGTGGRKLFF.

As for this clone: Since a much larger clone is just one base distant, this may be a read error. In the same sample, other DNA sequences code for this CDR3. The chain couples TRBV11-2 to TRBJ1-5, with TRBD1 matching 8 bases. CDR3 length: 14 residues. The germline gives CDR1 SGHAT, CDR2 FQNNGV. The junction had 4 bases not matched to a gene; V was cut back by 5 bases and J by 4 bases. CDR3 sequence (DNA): TGTGCCAGCAGCAAAACAGGGGGTAATCAGCCCCAGCATTTT. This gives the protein CASSKTGGNQPQHF.

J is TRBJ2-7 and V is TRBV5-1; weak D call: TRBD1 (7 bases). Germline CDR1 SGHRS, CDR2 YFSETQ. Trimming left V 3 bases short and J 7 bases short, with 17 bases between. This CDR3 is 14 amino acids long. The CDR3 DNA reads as TGCGCCAGCAGCTCCGGGACAGAAGGAGGGGAGCAGTACTTC. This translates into CASSSGTEGGEQYF.

The CDR3, as DNA: TGCGCCAGCAGCCCCAGACTCGGCACCTACGAGCAGTACTTC. Translation: CASSPRLGTYEQYF. This chain connects TRBV5-1 to TRBJ2-7; no clear D. CDR1 is SGHRS, CDR2 YFSETQ, per germline. V dropped 4 bases and J dropped 2 bases, with 13 bases sitting between them. The CDR3 spans 14 residues.

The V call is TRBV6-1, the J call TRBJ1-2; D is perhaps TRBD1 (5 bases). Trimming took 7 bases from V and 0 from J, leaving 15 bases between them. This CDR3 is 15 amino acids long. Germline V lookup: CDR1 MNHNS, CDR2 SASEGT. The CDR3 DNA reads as TGTGCCAGCACCACCTCTCCGACAGCTAACTATGGCTACACCTTC. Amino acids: CASTTSPTANYGYTF.

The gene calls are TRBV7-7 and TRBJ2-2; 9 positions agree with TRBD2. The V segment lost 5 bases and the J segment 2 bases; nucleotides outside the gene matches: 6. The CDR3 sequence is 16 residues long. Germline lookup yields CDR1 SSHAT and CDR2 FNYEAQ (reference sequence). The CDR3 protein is CASSGATSGNTGELFF. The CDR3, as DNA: TGTGCCAGCAGCGGTGCGACTAGCGGAAACACCGGGGAGCTGTTTTTT.

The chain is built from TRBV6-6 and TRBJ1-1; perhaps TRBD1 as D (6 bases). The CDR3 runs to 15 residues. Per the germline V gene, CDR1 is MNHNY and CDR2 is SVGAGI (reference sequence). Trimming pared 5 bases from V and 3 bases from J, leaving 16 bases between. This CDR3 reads CASSKYPPGDTEAFF. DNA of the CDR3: TGTGCCAGCAGTAAATACCCCCCAGGGGACACTGAAGCTTTCTTT.

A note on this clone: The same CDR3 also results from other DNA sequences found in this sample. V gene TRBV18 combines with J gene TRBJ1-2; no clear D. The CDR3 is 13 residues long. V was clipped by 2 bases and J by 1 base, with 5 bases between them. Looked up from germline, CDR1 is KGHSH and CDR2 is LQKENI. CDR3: CASSPDRNYGYTF. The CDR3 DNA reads TGTGCCAGCTCACCAGACCGTAACTATGGCTACACCTTC.

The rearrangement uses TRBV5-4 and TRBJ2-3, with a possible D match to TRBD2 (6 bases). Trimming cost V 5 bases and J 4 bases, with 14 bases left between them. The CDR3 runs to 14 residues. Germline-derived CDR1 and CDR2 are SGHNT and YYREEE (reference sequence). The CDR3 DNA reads TGTGCCAGCAGGGATCGGGGAGGCCCAGATACGCAGTATTTT. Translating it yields CASRDRGGPDTQYF. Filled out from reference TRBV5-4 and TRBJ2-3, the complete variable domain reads ETGVTQSPTHLIKTRGQQVTLRCSSQSGHNTVSWYQQALGQGPQFIFQYYREEENGRGNFPPRFSGLQFPNYSSELNVNALELDDSALYLCASRDRGGPDTQYFGPGTRLTVL.

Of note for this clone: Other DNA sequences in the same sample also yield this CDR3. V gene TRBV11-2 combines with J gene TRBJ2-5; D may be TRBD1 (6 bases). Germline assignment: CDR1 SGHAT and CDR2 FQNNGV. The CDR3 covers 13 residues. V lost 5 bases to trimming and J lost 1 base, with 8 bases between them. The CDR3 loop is CASSPTGQETQYF. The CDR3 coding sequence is TGTGCCAGCAGCCCGACAGGCCAAGAGACCCAGTACTTC.

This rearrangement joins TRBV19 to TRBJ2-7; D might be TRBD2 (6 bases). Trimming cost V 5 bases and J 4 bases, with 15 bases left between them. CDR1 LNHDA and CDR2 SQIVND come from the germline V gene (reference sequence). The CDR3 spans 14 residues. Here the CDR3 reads CASSVPGSSYEQYF. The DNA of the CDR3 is TGTGCCAGTAGTGTTCCCGGGAGTAGTTACGAGCAGTACTTC.

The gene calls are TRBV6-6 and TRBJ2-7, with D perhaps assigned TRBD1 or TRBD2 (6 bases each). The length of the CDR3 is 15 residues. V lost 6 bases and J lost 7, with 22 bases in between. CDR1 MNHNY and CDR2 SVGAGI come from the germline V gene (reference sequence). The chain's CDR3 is CASSQGMGLPWEQYF. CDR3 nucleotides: TGTGCCAGCAGCCAGGGGATGGGACTCCCTTGGGAGCAGTACTTC.

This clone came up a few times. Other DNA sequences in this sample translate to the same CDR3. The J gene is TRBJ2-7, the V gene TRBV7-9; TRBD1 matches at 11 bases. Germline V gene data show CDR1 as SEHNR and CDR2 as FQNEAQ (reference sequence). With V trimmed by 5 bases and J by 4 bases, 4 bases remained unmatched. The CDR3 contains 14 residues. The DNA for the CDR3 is TGTGCCAGCAGCCCCGGGACAGGGGGTTACGAGCAGTACTTC. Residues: CASSPGTGGYEQYF.

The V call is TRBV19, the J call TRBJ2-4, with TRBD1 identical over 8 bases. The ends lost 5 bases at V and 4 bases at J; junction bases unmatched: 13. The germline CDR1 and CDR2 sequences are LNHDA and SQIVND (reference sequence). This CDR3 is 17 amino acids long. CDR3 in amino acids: CASSSHRTGLAKNIQYF. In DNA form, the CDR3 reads TGTGCCAGTAGTTCCCATCGGACAGGGCTGGCGAAAAACATTCAGTACTTC.

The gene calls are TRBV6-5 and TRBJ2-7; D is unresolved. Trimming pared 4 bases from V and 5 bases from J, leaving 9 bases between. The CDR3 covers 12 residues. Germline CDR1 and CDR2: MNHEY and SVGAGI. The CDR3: CASSSTTDEQYF. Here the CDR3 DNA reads TGTGCCAGCAGTTCGACGACGGACGAGCAGTACTTC.

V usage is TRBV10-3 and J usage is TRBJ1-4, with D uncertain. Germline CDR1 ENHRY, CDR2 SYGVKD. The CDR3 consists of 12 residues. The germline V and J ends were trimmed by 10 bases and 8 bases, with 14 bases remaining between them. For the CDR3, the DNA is TGTGCCACCCGACACGGTGAGGAAAAACTGTTTTTT. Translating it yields CATRHGEEKLFF.

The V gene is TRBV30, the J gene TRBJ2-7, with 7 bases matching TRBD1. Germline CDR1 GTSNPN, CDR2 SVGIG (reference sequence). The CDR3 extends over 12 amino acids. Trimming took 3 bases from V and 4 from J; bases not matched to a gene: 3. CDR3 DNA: TGTGCCTGGAGCCTGGACAGGTACGAGCAGTACTTC. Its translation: CAWSLDRYEQYF.

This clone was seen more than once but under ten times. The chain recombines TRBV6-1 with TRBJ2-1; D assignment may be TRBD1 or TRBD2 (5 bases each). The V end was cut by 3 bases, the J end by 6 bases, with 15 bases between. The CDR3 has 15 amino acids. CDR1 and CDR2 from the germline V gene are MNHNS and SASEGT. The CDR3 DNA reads TGTGCCAGCAGTGATTTGGCCTCGAGGGGCAATGAGCAGTTCTTC. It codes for CASSDLASRGNEQFF.

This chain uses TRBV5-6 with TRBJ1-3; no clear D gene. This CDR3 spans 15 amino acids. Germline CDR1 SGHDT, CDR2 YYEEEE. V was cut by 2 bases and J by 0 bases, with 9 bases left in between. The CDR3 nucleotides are TGTGCCAGCAGCTTTCCAGGAATCTCTGGAAACACCATATATTTT. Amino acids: CASSFPGISGNTIYF.

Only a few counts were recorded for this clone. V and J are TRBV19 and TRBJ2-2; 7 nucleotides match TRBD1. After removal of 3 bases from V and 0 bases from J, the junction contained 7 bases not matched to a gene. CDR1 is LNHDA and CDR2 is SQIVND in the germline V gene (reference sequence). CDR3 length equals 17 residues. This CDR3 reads CASSILATGTNTGELFF. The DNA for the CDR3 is TGTGCCAGTAGTATCCTCGCGACAGGGACGAACACCGGGGAGCTGTTTTTT.